The text below deals with one T cell receptor (beta chain). Antigen: not known. This entry comes from a study of cytomegalovirus exposure and HLA in healthy donors. Findings and limits, study-wide: Reported results showed that the classifier diagnosed cytomegalovirus status with high specificity and sensitivity. According to a subsequent analysis, TCR clusters from the first cohort were inclined to appear together in the roughly 120 validation repertoires.

Germline CDR1 GTSNPN, CDR2 SVGIG (reference sequence). After removal of 3 bases from V and 1 base from J, the junction contained 16 bases not matched to a gene. This CDR3 is 18 amino acids long. The approximately 120-subject validation cohort, separate from the approximately 660-subject first cohort, included the donors. Using immunoSEQ multiplex PCR, the repertoire was profiled, and TCRdb retains in-frame clones only, with some absent. The repertoire has 150,000 to 200,000 clones, about 81% of them found once; the top ten carry 1% to 1.5%. The sample consisted of PBMCs. The sequence derives from a woman aged 30 to 39 in good health and CMV-seronegative. This sequence joins TRBV30 and TRBJ1-1; 8 bases map to TRBD1. The CDR3 loop is CAWRVKIRGPGPNTEAFF. The CDR3 DNA is TGTGCCTGGAGGGTCAAAATCAGGGGGCCAGGACCGAACACTGAAGCTTTCTTT. Supplemented by reference TRBV30 and TRBJ1-1, the full variable domain reads SQTIHQWPATLVQPVGSPLSLECTVEGTSNPNLYWYRQAAGRGLQLLFYSVGIGQISSEVPQNLSASRPQDRQFILSSKKLLLSDSGFYLCAWRVKIRGPGPNTEAFFGQGTRLTVV.